The T cell receptor (beta chain) under discussion was sequenced for a study of early T cells in non-severe SARS-CoV-2 infection. Across the study: Sequenced material consisted of bulk RNA (from unsorted whole blood), and chains were unpaired. Study results and limitations: Using VDJdb, the matching emphasized anti-spike CD8 responses while missing private and CD4 specificities.

Individual cDNA molecules were tagged with unique molecular identifiers. One entry per CDR3 protein, called by TCRdb with MiXCR from the 5' RACE reads. The data show about 50,000 distinct CDR3 sequences, about 9.3% seen once. CDR3 length: 13 amino acids. The V and J ends lost 7 bases and 0 bases, in that order; junction bases with no gene match: 3. This clonotype came up a few times. What it binds is not known. The chain has TRBV12-3 or TRBV12-4 and TRBJ2-7, with 7 bases aligning to TRBD1. Sequenced material: whole blood. The origin of this receptor is an adult who was a healthcare worker with PCR-confirmed SARS-CoV-2 infection or an uninfected control (not recorded which). The CDR3 here is CASKTGLSYEQYF. As DNA, the CDR3 is TGTGCCAGCAAGACAGGGCTCTCCTACGAGCAGTACTTC.